This TCR beta chain is drawn from a study of T cells in Graves' hyperthyroidism and ophthalmopathy. The investigators amplified TCR beta CDR3 regions from RNA transcripts. HTBI primers were used for first-round RT-PCR of the TCR CDR3. A single record per CDR3 protein comes from TCRdb applying MiXCR to the multiplex PCR reads. The table has 500,000 to 800,000 distinct CDR3 sequences, just under 45% seen once. This clonotype originated in an adult man with Graves' disease, either hyperthyroidism or ophthalmopathy (not recorded which). The material sequenced was peripheral blood or thyroid tissue (not recorded which).

The CDR3 DNA follows: TGCAGCGTTGCGGTAGCGGAAAGTGCCTACGAGCAGTACTTC. This encodes CSVAVAESAYEQYF. The rearrangement joins TRBV29-1 to TRBJ2-7; D might be TRBD2 (6 bases). The CDR3 extends over 14 amino acids. V shed 4 bases and J shed 2 bases, with 15 bases lying between them. Germline CDR1 reads SQVTM; CDR2 reads ANQGSEA.